The TCR beta chain under discussion was sequenced for a study of cytomegalovirus exposure and HLA in healthy donors listed by TCRdb under 2017. With regard to the full study: In an earlier analysis of under 750 of the donors, 276 Gb of sequence data and just under 120 million unique TCR beta sequences from 150 million to 200 million T cells were reported. About 310 gigabases of sequencing data and tens of millions of unique TCR sequences were included in an early release covering roughly 700 HLA-typed donors. Among the roughly 400 genotyped donors, under 90% belonged to the genetic ancestry cluster associated with self-reported Caucasian donors. The study aimed to test whether signatures of past pathogen exposure could be identified by cataloging public T cell receptors. The T cell repertoires of around 670 subjects were profiled by immunosequencing and related to cytomegalovirus serostatus. In addition to the first cohort of 666 subjects, a separate validation cohort of 120 different subjects was used. To predict cytomegalovirus infection status, the study brought together high-throughput TCR immunosequencing, statistical association of individual TCRs with disease status, and machine learning. A later analysis re-examined previously published TCR beta repertoires from roughly 650 donors and added high-resolution HLA genotyping to investigate patterns of TCR occurrence. Rather than drawing on any new phenotypic data, the later analysis identified candidate immune exposures from TCR beta sequences and the way those sequences occurred across donors. In an earlier analysis of roughly 580 of the donors, high-throughput TCR beta sequencing was used to judge whether each TCR beta V gene segment behaved as functional or pseudogenic. Donor age, sex, ethnicity and CMV serostatus were collected together with the repertoire data. Genome-wide SNP genotypes for about 65% of the roughly 670 donors were used in a later genetic analysis, which treated that subset as a discovery cohort. Every discovery cohort repertoire had been produced on one sequencing platform. HLA typing included class I and class II loci at four-digit resolution. The number of donors typed differed by locus, with about 629-640 for A, B, C, DRB1 and DQB1, roughly 520 for DQA1, 600 to 610 for DPA1, and some 440 for DPB1. A few DR-DQ haplotypes were treated as single units for association and clustering because of strong linkage in the cohort. Among around 400 genotyped donors of the cohort, an average of approximately 200,000 unique TCR beta nucleotide sequences was sequenced per donor, of which roughly 17% were non-productive. Broad study findings and their caveats: The 87-base-pair reads could not distinguish some IMGT-functional V segments, including TRBV6-2 and TRBV6-3, so those segments were excluded. Compared with equally common non-associated chains, HLA-associated TCR beta chains in a later analysis were more clonally expanded and had lower generation probabilities. In an earlier analysis of 587 of the donors, most TCR beta V segments appeared in productive rearrangements about 87% or about 30% of the time, broadly matching IMGT annotations. According to a later analysis, most CMV-associated TCR beta chains appeared to be HLA-restricted, and the HLA associations seemed to be driven largely by CMV exposure. Linkage disequilibrium might explain the correlated functional status among segregating V segments, but an unknown experimental factor could not be ruled out. A group of highly shared sequence variants was considered likely to be a technical artifact of the sequencing pipeline. Immune exposure information for the cohort was limited to CMV serostatus. Because HLA typing was unavailable for some donors at each locus, only the typed subset was used in association tests. Most TCR sequences were seen in very few donors, while some public TCRs were found in many individuals. The study gave a list of more than 150 TCR beta chains associated with cytomegalovirus. Cytomegalovirus status was reported to be diagnosed by the classifier with high specificity and sensitivity in both the original and validation cohorts. The earlier analysis of about 600 of the donors excluded some 15 rarely observed V segments, including chromosome 9 orphons, because counts were too low. A further reported finding was that TCR beta sequences accurately predicted the HLA-A and HLA-B alleles for most subjects in the first cohort. A later genetic analysis reported fewer N-insertions in productive TCRs among donors in an Asian-associated ancestry cluster than the roughly 650-donor mean. Specific HLA alleles were associated with 15,000 to 20,000 TCR beta sequences at a false discovery rate of 0.05 in a later analysis. Strong co-occurrence of HLA alleles, especially DR and DQ, made assigning TCR associations to individual alleles difficult. Only TCR beta chains were sequenced in this cohort, and the absence of alpha or paired-chain data limited detectable features. In a later analysis, the rate of TCR association differed among HLA loci, with DRB1 alleles having the most associated TCRs and HLA-C alleles having the fewest. It was suggested by the authors that the approach could potentially be generalized to other disease states and immunological phenotypes. In vitro tests confirmed that a few of the cytomegalovirus-associated TCR beta chains recognize cytomegalovirus antigens. Sequencing depth was assumed to be roughly uniform across donors in the presence/absence analyses, though that assumption may not hold. According to a later analysis, parvovirus B19, influenza, CMV and Epstein-Barr virus appeared linked to several top co-occurrence clusters. An association between a missense DCLRE1C variant and V-gene and J-gene trimming of TCR beta chains was found in a later genetic analysis and replicated in an independent cohort.

The cohort comprised some 730 healthy bone marrow donors. All cohort members were sampled while nominally healthy, although unrecorded immune exposures were likely present. The donor tested CMV seropositive, placing the donor among the 289 seropositive members of the cohort. Each donor provided a peripheral blood sample, and peripheral blood mononuclear cells were used for TCR beta sequencing. The Qiagen DNeasy Blood Extraction Kit was used to extract genomic DNA from the blood cell samples. Libraries were constructed by the immunoSEQ multiplex PCR assay. For the multiplex PCR, a mixture combining 60 forward primers for TCR Vbeta segments and 13 reverse primers for TCR Jbeta segments was used. The CDR3 region of rearranged TCR beta genes was amplified from genomic DNA with a multiplex PCR assay. The Illumina HiSeq System was used to sequence the amplified TCR beta libraries as 87-base-pair reads. The authors' analysis ran thus. Across the 500 to 750 repertoires, a later analysis counted tens of millions of unique TCR beta chains, around 10 million of which were shared by at least two donors. A nearest-neighbor algorithm error-corrected the raw reads and collapsed the reads into unique sequences, merging closely related sequences to remove PCR and sequencing errors. Alignment of CDR3 sequences to IMGT reference sequences was used to assign V, D and J gene segments. For a sequence to be retained, a match of at least six nucleotides was required to both a V gene segment and a J gene segment. Rearrangements were classified as productive when the CDR3 lacked stop codons and remained in frame with V and J, and all other rearrangements were classified as non-productive. Following IMGT convention, CDR3 was defined as the stretch from the second conserved V-encoded cysteine up to the conserved J-encoded phenylalanine. The earlier analysis of a few hundred of the donors excluded any sequence lacking an unambiguous match to a single V gene segment. An earlier analysis of fewer than 650 of the donors classified V segments as functional when productive rearrangements were above 56.7% and as segregating when the standard deviation between donors was above 5%. A statistical classification framework was built for diagnosing cytomegalovirus status from the catalog of TCR beta chain sequences. In a later analysis, V and J genes were assigned by comparing TCR nucleotide sequences against IMGT/GENE-DB human TR gene sequences. The TCRdist pipeline was used in a later analysis to assign CDR3 sequences and most-parsimonious VDJ recombination scenarios. A later analysis defined each TCR beta chain by its CDR3 amino acid sequence plus V-gene family, and excluded reads lacking a unique V-gene family. To address suspected cross-contamination and a sequencing artifact, a later analysis removed a few hundred highly shared, low-generation-probability nucleotide sequences. A later analysis calculated a clonal expansion index for each public chain from normalized within-repertoire ranks of inferred template counts. In a later analysis, generation probabilities were computed using a VDJ recombination model fitted to out-of-frame rearrangements, and the results were checked against IGoR. In a later analysis, hypergeometric tests were used to score TCR-TCR, TCR-HLA and TCR-CMV co-occurrence, with a repertoire-size bias correction applied to TCR pairs. False discovery rates were estimated in a later analysis by permuting HLA or CMV assignments 20 times. A later analysis grouped co-occurring TCRs with DBSCAN, adding TCRdist sequence similarity when clustering within HLA-allele-positive subsets. Repertoires with fewer than 30,000 or more than 120,000 public chains, plus five repertoires with anomalous nucleotide sharing, were excluded from co-occurrence clustering. In TCRdb, the immuneACCESS table is reduced to in-frame sequences with V and J assigned. These tables do not hold every clone; where another copy was compared, an unresolved V gene accounts for under half, and the others remain unexplained. The D gene and trimming were derived from the DNA, and the V and J assignments and clone size from that table. The sample table lists about 170,000 clones, approximately 84% of them with a count of one. Clones ranked in the top ten supply about 2.4% of the sample.

Trimming removed 1 base from V and 3 bases from J, leaving 16 bases between the germline ends. From the cysteine through the phenylalanine, the CDR3 covers 17 amino acids. Only CDR3 DNA remains: 51 bases, in frame from the first base. The germline V gene encodes CDR1 SGHAT and CDR2 FQNNGV. Of note for this clone: The specificity of this receptor is unknown. The input lacks base qualities; no much larger clone sits a single base away.

The source of this sequence is a man under 40 in good health and CMV-seropositive. The V and J segments used are TRBV11-2 and TRBJ1-5; TRBD1 is perhaps the D gene, given 5 matching bases. Input material: PBMCs. The CDR3 protein is CASSLGTFVNNNQPQHF. Here is the DNA: TGTGCCAGCAGCTTAGGGACATTTGTCAACAACAATCAGCCCCAGCATTTT.